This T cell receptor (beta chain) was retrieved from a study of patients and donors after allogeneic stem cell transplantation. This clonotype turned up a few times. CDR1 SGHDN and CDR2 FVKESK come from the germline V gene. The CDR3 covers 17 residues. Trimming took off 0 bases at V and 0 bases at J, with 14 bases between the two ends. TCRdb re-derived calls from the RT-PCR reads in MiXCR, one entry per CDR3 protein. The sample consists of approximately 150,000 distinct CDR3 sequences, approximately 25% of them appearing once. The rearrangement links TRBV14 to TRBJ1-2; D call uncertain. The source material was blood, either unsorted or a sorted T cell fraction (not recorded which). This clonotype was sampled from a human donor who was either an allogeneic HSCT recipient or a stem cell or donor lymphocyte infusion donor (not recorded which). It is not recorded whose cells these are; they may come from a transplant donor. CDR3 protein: CASSQDWSRSTNYGYTF. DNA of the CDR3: TGTGCCAGCAGCCAAGATTGGTCAAGAAGTACTAACTATGGCTACACCTTC.